This TCR beta chain is drawn from a study of T cells after yellow fever vaccination. Study-wide results and limits: Weaker overall was a secondary response that nonetheless peaked faster, on day 5 versus 15.

Germline V gives CDR1 LGHNA, CDR2 YSLEER. Trimming stripped 1 base from V and 5 bases from J, with 11 bases between. The CDR3 runs to 14 residues. The study made its TCR cDNA through 5'RACE template switching. That step introduced a universal primer site along with UMIs. TCRdb called the 5' RACE reads again in MiXCR, with one record for every CDR3 protein. The top ten clones hold around 35% of a sample with about 74,000 distinct CDR3 sequences, approximately 7% of them seen once. In this sample, this clonotype turned up many times. The antigen remains unidentified. The clonotype comes from a man aged 18 to 30 who received the YFV17D yellow fever vaccine. Source: CD8+ T cells sorted from PBMCs, taken 5 days after the first yellow fever vaccination. J is TRBJ1-1 and V is TRBV4-3; unclear D gene. CDR3 in amino acids: CASSQARRKTEAFF. As DNA, the CDR3 is TGCGCCAGCAGCCAAGCCCGACGGAAAACTGAAGCTTTCTTT.